Below, 2 T cell receptor beta chains from the same sample are listed, as sequenced in a study of OX40 agonist ivuxolimab in advanced cancers. TCRdb's copy holds only in-frame clones and misses some; the assay was immunoSEQ multiplex PCR. The sample holds about 73,000 clones, about 93% seen once. The input for sequencing was CD4+ or CD8+ T cells sorted from blood, taken in a trial of the OX40 agonist ivuxolimab. The origin of the receptors is an adult with an advanced solid tumor such as melanoma, head and neck, liver or kidney cancer.

The chain couples TRBV6-5 to TRBJ2-7; D may be TRBD2 (5 bases). The V gene lost 8 bases and the J gene lost 3 bases, with 17 bases spanning the gap. This CDR3 has 14 amino acids. Germline loops: CDR1 MNHEY, CDR2 SVGAGI. The CDR3 loop is CASRRLGQNYEQYF. CDR3 coding DNA: TGTGCCAGCCGGAGGCTAGGCCAGAACTACGAGCAGTACTTC.

The chain carries TRBV19 and TRBJ1-6, with TRBD1 matching 8 bases. The CDR3 loop spans 13 amino acids. Germline CDR1 is LNHDA and CDR2 is SQIVND (reference sequence). V shed 7 bases and J 10 bases; nucleotides not matched to a gene: 6. The CDR3 DNA is TGTGCCAGTACCGGGACAGGAAAATCACCCCTCCACTTT. Translating it yields CASTGTGKSPLHF.